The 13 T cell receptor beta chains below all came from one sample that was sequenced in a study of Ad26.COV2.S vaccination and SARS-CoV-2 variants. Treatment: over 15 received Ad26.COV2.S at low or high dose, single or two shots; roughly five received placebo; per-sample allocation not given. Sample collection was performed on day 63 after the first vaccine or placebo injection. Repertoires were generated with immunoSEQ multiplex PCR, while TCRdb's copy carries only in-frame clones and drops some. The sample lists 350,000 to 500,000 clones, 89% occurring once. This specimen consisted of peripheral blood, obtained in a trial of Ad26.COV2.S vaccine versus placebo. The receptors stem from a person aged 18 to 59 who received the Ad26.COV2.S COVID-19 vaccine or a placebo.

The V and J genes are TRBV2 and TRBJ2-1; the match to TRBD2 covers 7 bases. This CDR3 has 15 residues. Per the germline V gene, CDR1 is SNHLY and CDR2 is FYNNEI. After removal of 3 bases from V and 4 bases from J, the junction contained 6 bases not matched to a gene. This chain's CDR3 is CASSEASGVYNEQFF. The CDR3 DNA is TGTGCCAGCAGTGAGGCTAGCGGAGTGTACAATGAGCAGTTCTTC.

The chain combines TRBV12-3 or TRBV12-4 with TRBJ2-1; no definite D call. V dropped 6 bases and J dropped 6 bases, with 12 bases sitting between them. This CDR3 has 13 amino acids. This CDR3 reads CASSVGSLNEQFF. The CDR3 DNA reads TGTGCCAGCAGCGTAGGTAGCCTCAATGAGCAGTTCTTC.

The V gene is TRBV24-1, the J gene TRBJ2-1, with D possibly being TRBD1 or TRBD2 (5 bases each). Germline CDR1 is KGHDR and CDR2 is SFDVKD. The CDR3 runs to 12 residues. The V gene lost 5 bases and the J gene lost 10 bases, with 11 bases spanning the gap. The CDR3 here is CATSGDVQEQFF. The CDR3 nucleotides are TGTGCCACCAGTGGGGACGTACAAGAGCAGTTCTTC.

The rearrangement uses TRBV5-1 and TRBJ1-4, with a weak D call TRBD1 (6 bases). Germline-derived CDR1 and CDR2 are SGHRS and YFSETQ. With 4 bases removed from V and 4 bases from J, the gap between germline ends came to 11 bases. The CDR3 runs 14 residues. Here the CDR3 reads CASSVGTLNEKLFF. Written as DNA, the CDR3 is TGCGCCAGCAGCGTCGGGACACTTAATGAAAAACTGTTTTTT. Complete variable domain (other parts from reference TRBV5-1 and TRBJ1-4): KAGVTQTPRYLIKTRGQQVTLSCSPISGHRSVSWYQQTPGQGLQFLFEYFSETQRNKGNFPGRFSGRQFSNSRSEMNVSTLELGDSALYLCASSVGTLNEKLFFGSGTQLSVL.

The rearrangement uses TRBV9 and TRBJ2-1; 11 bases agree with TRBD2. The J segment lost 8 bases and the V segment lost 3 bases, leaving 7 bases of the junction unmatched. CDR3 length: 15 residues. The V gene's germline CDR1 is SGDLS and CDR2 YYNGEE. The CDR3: CASSARLAGRYEQFF. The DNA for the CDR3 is TGTGCCAGCAGCGCAAGACTAGCGGGAAGGTATGAGCAGTTCTTC.

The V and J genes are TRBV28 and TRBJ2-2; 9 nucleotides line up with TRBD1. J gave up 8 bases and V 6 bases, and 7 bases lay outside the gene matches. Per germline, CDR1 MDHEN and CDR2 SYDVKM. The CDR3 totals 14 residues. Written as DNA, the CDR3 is TGTGCCAGCAGCCCAGGGACAGGGATAGGGGAGCTGTTTTTT. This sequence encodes CASSPGTGIGELFF.

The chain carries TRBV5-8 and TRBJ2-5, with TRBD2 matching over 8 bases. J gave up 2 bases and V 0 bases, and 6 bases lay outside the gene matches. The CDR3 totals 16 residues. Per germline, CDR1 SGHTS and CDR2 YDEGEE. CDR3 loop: CASSLVLAEGQETQYF. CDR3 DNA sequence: TGTGCCAGCAGCTTGGTACTAGCGGAGGGACAAGAGACCCAGTACTTC.

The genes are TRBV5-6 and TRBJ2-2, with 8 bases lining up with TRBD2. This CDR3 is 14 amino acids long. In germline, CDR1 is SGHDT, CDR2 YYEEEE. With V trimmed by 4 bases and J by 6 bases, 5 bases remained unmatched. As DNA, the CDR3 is TGTGCCAGCAGCGGGGCGGGGGGTTCCGGGGAGCTGTTTTTT. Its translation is CASSGAGGSGELFF.

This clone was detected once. The CDR3 reads CASSLYEVRSPLHF. Here the CDR3 DNA reads TGCGCCAGCAGCTTGTACGAGGTTCGTTCACCCCTCCACTTT. This chain connects TRBV5-1 to TRBJ1-6; no clear D gene. Germline V lookup: CDR1 SGHRS, CDR2 YFSETQ. The V end lost 1 base, the J end lost 9 bases, and 11 bases lay between the germline ends. CDR3 length: 14 amino acids. Full variable domain (rest looked up from reference TRBV5-1 and TRBJ1-6): KAGVTQTPRYLIKTRGQQVTLSCSPISGHRSVSWYQQTPGQGLQFLFEYFSETQRNKGNFPGRFSGRQFSNSRSEMNVSTLELGDSALYLCASSLYEVRSPLHFGNGTRLTVT.

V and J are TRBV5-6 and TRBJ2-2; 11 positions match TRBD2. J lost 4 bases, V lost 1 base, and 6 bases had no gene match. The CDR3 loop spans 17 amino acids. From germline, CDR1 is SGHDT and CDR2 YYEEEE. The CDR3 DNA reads TGTGCCAGCAGCTTGACTAGCGGGAGCTTGAGCACCGGGGAGCTGTTTTTT. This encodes CASSLTSGSLSTGELFF.

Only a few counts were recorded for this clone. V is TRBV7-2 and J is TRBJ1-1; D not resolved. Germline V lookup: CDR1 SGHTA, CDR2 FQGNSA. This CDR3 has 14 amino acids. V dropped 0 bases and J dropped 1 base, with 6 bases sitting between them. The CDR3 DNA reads TGTGCCAGCAGCTTAGCGCCCCGGAACACTGAAGCTTTCTTT. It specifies CASSLAPRNTEAFF. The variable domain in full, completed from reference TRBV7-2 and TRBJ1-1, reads GAGVSQSPSNKVTEKGKDVELRCDPISGHTALYWYRQSLGQGLEFLIYFQGNSAPDKSGLPSDRFSAERTGGSVSTLTIQRTQQEDSAVYLCASSLAPRNTEAFFGQGTRLTVV.

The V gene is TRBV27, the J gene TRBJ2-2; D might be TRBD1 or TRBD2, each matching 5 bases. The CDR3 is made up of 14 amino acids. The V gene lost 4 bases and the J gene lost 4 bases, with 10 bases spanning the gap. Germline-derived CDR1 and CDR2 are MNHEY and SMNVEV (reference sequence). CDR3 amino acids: CASSWGTVTGELFF. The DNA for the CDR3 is TGTGCCAGCAGTTGGGGGACGGTCACCGGGGAGCTGTTTTTT.

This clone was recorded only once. The CDR3 is CASSLEGGQGGKAFF. The CDR3 nucleotides are TGTGCCAGCAGCTTAGAGGGGGGGCAGGGCGGTAAAGCTTTCTTT. V is TRBV7-6 and J is TRBJ1-1; a possible D gene is TRBD1 (6 bases). The ends were cut back, 1 base at V and 9 bases at J, with 18 bases in the middle. This CDR3 contains 15 residues. The germline V gene has CDR1 SGHVS and CDR2 FNYEAQ.